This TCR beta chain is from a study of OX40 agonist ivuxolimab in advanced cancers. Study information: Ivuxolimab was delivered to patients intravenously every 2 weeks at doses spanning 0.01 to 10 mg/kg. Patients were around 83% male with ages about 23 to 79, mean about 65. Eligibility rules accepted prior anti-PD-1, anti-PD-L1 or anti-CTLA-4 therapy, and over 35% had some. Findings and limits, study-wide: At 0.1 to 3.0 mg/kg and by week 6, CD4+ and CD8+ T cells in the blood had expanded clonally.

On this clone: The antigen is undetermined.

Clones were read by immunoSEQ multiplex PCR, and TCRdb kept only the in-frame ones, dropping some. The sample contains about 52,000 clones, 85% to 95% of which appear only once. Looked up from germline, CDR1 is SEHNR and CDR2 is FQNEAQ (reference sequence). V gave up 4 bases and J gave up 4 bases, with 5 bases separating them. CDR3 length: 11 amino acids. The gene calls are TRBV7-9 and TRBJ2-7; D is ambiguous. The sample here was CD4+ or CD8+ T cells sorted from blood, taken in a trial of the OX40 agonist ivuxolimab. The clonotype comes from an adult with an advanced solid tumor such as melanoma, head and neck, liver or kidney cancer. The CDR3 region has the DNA TGTGCCAGCAGCTATGATTACGAGCAGTACTTC. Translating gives CASSYDYEQYF.